This paragraph reports one T cell receptor (beta chain). This sample also contains other DNA sequences that code for the same CDR3. The method was immunoSEQ multiplex PCR; TCRdb's version includes in-frame clones alone and lacks a portion of them. The data show fewer than 150,000 clones, about 95% seen once. These data originate in a study of T cell changes during pregnancy in multiple sclerosis. V was pared by 3 bases and J by 5 bases, with 7 bases between. Germline CDR1 and CDR2: MNHEY and SMNVEV (reference sequence). This CDR3 has 13 amino acids. The V gene is TRBV27, the J gene TRBJ2-2, with D possibly being TRBD2 (6 bases). The clonotype was recovered from a female donor with multiple sclerosis, enrolled in a pregnancy study. The sample here was peripheral blood, taken after pregnancy. Written as DNA, the CDR3 is TGTGCCAGCAGTTTCGGGGGAACCGGGGAGCTGTTTTTT. Its translation: CASSFGGTGELFF.